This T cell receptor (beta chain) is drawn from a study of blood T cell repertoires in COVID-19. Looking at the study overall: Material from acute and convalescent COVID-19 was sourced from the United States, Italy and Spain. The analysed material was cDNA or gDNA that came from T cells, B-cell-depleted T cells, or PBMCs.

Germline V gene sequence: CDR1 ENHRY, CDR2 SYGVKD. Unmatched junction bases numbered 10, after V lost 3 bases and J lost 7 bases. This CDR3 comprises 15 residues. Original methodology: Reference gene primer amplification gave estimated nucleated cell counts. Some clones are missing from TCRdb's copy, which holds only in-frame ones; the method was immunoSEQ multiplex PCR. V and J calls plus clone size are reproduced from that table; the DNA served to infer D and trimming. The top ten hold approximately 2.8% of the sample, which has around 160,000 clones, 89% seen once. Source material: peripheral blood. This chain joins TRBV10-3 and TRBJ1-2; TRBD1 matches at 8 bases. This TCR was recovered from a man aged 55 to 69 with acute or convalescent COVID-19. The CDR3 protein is CAISDGGRQGFGYTF. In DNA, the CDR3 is TGTGCCATCAGTGATGGGGGTCGACAGGGGTTTGGCTACACCTTC.